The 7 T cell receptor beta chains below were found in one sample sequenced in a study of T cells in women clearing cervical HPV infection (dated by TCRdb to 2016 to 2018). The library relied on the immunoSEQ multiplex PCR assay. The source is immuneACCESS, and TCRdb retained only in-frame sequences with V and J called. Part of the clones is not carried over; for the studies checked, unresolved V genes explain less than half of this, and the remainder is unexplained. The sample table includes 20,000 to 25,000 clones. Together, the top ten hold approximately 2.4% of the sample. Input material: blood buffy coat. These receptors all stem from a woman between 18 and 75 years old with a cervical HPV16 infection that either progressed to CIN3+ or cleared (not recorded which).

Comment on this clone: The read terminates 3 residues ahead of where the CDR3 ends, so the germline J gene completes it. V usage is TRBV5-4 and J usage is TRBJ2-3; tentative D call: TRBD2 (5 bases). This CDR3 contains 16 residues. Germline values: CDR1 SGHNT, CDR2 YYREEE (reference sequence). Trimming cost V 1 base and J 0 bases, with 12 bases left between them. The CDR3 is CASSLPSGLSTDTQYF. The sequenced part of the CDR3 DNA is TGTGCCAGCAGCTTGCCCAGCGGCCTCAGCACAGATACG.

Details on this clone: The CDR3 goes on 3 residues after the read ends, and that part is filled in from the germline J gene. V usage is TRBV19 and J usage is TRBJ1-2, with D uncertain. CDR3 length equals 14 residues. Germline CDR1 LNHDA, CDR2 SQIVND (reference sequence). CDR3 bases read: TGTGCCAGTAAGTCGGCGGGCAACACAGATACC. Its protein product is CASKSAGNTDT. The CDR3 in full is CASKSAGNTDTYTF.

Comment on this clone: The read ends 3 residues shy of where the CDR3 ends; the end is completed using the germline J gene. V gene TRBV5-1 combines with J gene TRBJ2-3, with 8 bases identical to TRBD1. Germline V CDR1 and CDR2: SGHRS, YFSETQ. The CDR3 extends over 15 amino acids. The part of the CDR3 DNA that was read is TGCGCCAGCAGCCGGAGCAGGGGGCCCCAAGAGACG. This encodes CASSRSRGPQET. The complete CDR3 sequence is CASSRSRGPQETQYF.

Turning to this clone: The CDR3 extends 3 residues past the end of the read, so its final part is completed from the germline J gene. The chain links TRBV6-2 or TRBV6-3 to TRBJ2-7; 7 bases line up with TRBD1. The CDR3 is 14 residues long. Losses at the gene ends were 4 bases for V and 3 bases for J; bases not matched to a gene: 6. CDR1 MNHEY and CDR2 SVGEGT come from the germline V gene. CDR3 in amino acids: CASSSVAGGYEQYF. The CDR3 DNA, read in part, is TGTGCCAGCAGTTCGGTGGCAGGGGGCTACGAG.

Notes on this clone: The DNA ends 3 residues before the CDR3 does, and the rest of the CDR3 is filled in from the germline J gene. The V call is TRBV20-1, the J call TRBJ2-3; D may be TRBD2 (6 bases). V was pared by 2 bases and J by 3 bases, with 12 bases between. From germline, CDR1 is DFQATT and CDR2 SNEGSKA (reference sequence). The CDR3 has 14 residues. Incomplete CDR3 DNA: TGCAGTGCTAGACTACTAGCATTAACAGATACG. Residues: CSARLLALTDT. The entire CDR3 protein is CSARLLALTDTQYF.

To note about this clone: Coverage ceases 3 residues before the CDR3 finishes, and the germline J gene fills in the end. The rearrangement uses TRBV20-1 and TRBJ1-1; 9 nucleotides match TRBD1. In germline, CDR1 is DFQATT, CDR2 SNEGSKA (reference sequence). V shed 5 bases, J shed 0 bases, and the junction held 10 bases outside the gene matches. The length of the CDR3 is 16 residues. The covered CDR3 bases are TGCAGTGCTCCAGTCCCGGGACAGGGACTGAACACTGAA. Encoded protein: CSAPVPGQGLNTE. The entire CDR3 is CSAPVPGQGLNTEAFF.

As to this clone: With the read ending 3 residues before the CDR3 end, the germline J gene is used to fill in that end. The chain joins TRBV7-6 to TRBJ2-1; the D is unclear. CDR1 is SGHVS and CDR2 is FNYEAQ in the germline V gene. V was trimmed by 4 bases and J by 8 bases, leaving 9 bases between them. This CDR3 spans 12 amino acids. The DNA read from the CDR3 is TGTGCCAGCAGCTGGGCAGAGGATGAG. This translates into CASSWAEDE. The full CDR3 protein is CASSWAEDEQFF.